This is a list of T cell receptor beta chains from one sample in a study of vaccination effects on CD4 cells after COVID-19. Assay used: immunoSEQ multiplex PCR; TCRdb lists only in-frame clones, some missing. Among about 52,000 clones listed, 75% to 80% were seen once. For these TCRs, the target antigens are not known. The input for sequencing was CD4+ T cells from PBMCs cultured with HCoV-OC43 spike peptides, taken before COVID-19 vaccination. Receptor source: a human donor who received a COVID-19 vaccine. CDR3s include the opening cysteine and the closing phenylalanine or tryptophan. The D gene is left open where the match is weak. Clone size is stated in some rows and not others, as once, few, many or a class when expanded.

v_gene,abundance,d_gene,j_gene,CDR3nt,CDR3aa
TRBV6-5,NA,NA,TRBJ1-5,TGTGCCAGCAGTTATTTCGGGTGGCATCAGCCCCAGCATTTT,CASSYFGWHQPQHF
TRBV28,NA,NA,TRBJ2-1,TGTGCCAGCACCTCAGGGAGCTCCTACAATGAGCAGTTCTTC,CASTSGSSYNEQFF
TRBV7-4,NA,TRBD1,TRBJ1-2,TGTGCCAGCAGCTCAGGGGGACAGGGAGGTTCCTACTATGGCTACACCTTC,CASSSGGQGGSYYGYTF
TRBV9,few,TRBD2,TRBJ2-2,TGTGCCAGCACAACTAGCGGGGGGGCCGGGACCGGGGAGCTGTTTTTT,CASTTSGGAGTGELFF
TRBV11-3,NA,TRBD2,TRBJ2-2,TGTGCCAGCAGTCAATCCGGGACTAGCGGGATCGGGGAGCTGTTTTTT,CASSQSGTSGIGELFF
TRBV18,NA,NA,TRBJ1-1,TGTGCCAGCTCAATTCCGGGGGGCCCGGTGCGGGAAGCTTTCTTT,CASSIPGGPVREAFF
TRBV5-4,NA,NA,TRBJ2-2,TGTGCCAGCACCTCGGAGGGCGGCAGGGATCGGGATGCCGGGGAGCTGTTTTTT,CASTSEGGRDRDAGELFF
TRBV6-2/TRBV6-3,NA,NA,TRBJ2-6,TGTGCCAGCAGTAGTTTATGGGGGTCTGGGGCCAACGTCCTGACTTTC,CASSSLWGSGANVLTF
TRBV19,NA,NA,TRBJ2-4,TGTGCCAGTAGTAGAACTACAGGGCTAGCGGCCAAAAACATTCAGTACTTC,CASSRTTGLAAKNIQYF
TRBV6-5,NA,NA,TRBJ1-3,TGTGCCAGCAGTTCACGGAATCTGCGGGGAAACACCATATATTTT,CASSSRNLRGNTIYF
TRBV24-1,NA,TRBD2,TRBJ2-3,TGTGCCACCTTGCATTCCGGGGAGGGAGATACGCAGTATTTT,CATLHSGEGDTQYF
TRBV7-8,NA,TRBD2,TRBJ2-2,TGTGCCAGCAGCTTCCAACTAGCGGGGGGGACGAACACCGGGGAGCTGTTTTTT,CASSFQLAGGTNTGELFF
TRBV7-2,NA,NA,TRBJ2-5,TGTGCCAGCAGCTTGACGTTACGGGACTTCGTGTACTTC,CASSLTLRDFVYF
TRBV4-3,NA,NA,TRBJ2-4,TGCGCCAGCAGCCAAGATCGGGGAGGGGGCATGGGAAACATTCAGTACTTC,CASSQDRGGGMGNIQYF
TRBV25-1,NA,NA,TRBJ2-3,TGTGCCAGCAGTGCCCATGGAACAGCAAGGGATACGCAGTATTTT,CASSAHGTARDTQYF
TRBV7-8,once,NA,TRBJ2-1,TGTGCCAGCACGCGTTGGACCGAGACCTACAATGAGCAGTTCTTC,CASTRWTETYNEQFF
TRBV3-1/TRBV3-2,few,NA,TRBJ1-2,TGTGCCAGCAGCCATACGAGGTTGGGGGGGGGCTACACCTTC,CASSHTRLGGGYTF